Here is one TCR beta chain with its context. The antigen is not known. The data belong to a study of vaccination and CD4 T cells after COVID-19. Study context: Blood was drawn a median around 71 days post second dose, range 14 to 241. Stimulation of cells relied on overlapping spike peptides derived from SARS-CoV-2, HCoV-NL63, HCoV-OC43 and HCoV-229E.

CDR3 length: 14 residues. Losses at the gene ends were 5 bases for V and 6 bases for J; bases not matched to a gene: 5. In germline, CDR1 is DFQATT, CDR2 SNEGSKA (reference sequence). Treatment defined: roughly ten-day PBMC culture with coronavirus spike peptide pools or control peptides (ViraFEST assay). ViraFEST used peptide pools to expand antigen-specific T cells and subsequently sequenced their TCRs. Cultured CD4+ T-cell DNA underwent Oncomine TCR Beta short-read sequencing. TCRdb recomputed calls from the PCR reads with MiXCR, one row per CDR3 protein. The data show 2,500 to 3,500 distinct CDR3 sequences, with roughly 80% seen just once and about a fifth held by the top ten.

What was sequenced was CD4+ T cells from blood, cultured in vitro. The chain links TRBV20-1 to TRBJ1-6; 9 positions match TRBD1. This sequence originates from a human donor who had recovered from COVID-19. Written as DNA, the CDR3 is TGCAGTGCTGAGGACAGGGGATCTAATTCACCCCTCCACTTT. Encoded protein: CSAEDRGSNSPLHF.